Below, 9 T cell receptor beta chains from the same sample are listed, as sequenced in a study of vaccination and CD4 T cells after COVID-19 (dated by TCRdb to 2022 to 2024). These receptors lack a known antigen. The library was produced with PCR. Instrument used: Illumina iSeq 100. DNA from cultured CD4+ T cells was subjected to TCR sequencing with the Oncomine TCR Beta short-read assay at the Johns Hopkins FTIC core. TCRdb itself trimmed the public reads at Q25 with fastp, ran MiXCR and retained productive beta chains. Each entry merges the rows of one CDR3 protein and shows their most common DNA and genes. Within this sample are over 10,000 distinct CDR3 sequences, with 75% to 85% of them counted one time only. Together, the top ten hold about 28% of the sample. According to the study, the label for this sample's treatment or condition signals: approximately nine-day PBMC culture with coronavirus spike peptide pools or control peptides (ViraFEST assay).

The material sequenced was CD4+ T cells from blood, cultured in vitro. All receptors come from a human donor who had recovered from COVID-19.

This chain uses TRBV4-1 with TRBJ1-3; D uncertain. Trimming removed 0 bases from V and 1 base from J, with 1 base in between. This CDR3 is 13 amino acids long. Germline loops: CDR1 MGHRA, CDR2 YSYEKL. CDR3 in DNA: TGCGCCAGCAGCCAAGATTCTGGAAACACCATATATTTT. It yields the protein CASSQDSGNTIYF.

The chain links TRBV27 to TRBJ2-4; TRBD2 matches 11 bases. The CDR3 is 18 residues long. V trimming: 5 bases; J trimming: 1 base; junction bases outside the gene matches: 10. In germline, CDR1 is MNHEY, CDR2 SMNVEV (reference sequence). The CDR3 loop is CASSPRLAGGYAKNIQYF. Here the CDR3 DNA reads TGTGCCAGCAGTCCCCGTCTAGCGGGAGGCTATGCCAAAAACATTCAGTACTTC.

This chain uses TRBV20-1 with TRBJ2-7; D is unclear. Germline assignment: CDR1 DFQATT and CDR2 SNEGSKA (reference sequence). Trimming shortened V by 6 bases and J by 3 bases, and 18 bases separated the two germline ends. The CDR3 runs to 14 residues. Written as DNA, the CDR3 is TGCAGTGCCCCCGCGGAGCGCCCGGTCTACGAGCAGTACTTC. Amino acid sequence: CSAPAERPVYEQYF.

V gene TRBV6-5 combines with J gene TRBJ1-5; the match to TRBD1 covers 7 bases. The germline V gene has CDR1 MNHEY and CDR2 SVGAGI. Unmatched junction bases numbered 5, after V lost 0 bases and J lost 0 bases. This CDR3 is 17 amino acids long. The CDR3 region is CASSYSGQISSNQPQHF. The CDR3 bases are TGTGCCAGCAGTTACTCGGGACAGATAAGTAGCAATCAGCCCCAGCATTTT.

The V call is TRBV7-2, the J call TRBJ2-6; D possibly corresponds to TRBD1 (5 bases). Trimming left V 1 base short and J 4 bases short, with 17 bases between. CDR3 length: 18 residues. CDR1 and CDR2 from the germline V gene are SGHTA and FQGNSA. Here the CDR3 reads CASSLEASRVPGANVLTF. The CDR3 coding sequence is TGTGCCAGCAGCTTAGAGGCCTCCAGGGTCCCCGGGGCCAACGTCCTGACTTTC.

This chain links TRBV6-5 with TRBJ2-5; tentatively, D is TRBD2 (6 bases). The CDR3 extends over 15 amino acids. CDR1 is MNHEY, CDR2 SVGAGI, per germline. V shed 0 bases and J shed 6 bases, with 14 bases lying between them. The CDR3 protein is CASSYSYTGLQTQYF. CDR3 sequence (DNA): TGTGCCAGCAGTTACTCTTATACCGGACTACAGACCCAGTACTTC.

The DNA for the CDR3 is TGTGCCAGCAGGGGGACAGGGATGAACTATGGCTACACCTTC. Translated: CASRGTGMNYGYTF. This chain links TRBV6-1 with TRBJ1-2, with 9 bases identical to TRBD1. Per the germline V gene, CDR1 is MNHNS and CDR2 is SASEGT. CDR3 length: 14 amino acids. V lost 6 bases to trimming and J lost 2 bases; unmatched junction nucleotides: 4.

The chain carries TRBV20-1 and TRBJ1-5; possible D gene TRBD1, 6 bases. The CDR3 totals 16 residues. Germline-derived CDR1 and CDR2 are DFQATT and SNEGSKA (reference sequence). V was pared by 0 bases and J by 5 bases, with 17 bases between. As DNA, the CDR3 is TGCAGTGCTAGAGATCTTAGGACCGGGGGCTATCAGCCCCAGCATTTT. Translation gives CSARDLRTGGYQPQHF.

The V and J genes are TRBV20-1 and TRBJ2-5, with D hard to call. The CDR3 sequence is 11 residues long. With 1 base removed from V and 8 bases from J, the gap between germline ends came to 8 bases. Germline V gene sequence: CDR1 DFQATT, CDR2 SNEGSKA (reference sequence). CDR3 sequence reads: CSARVPPTQYF. The CDR3 DNA reads as TGCAGTGCTAGAGTCCCCCCAACCCAGTACTTC.